The next 28 T cell receptor beta chains were all read from a single sample in a study of blood T cell repertoires in COVID-19 (dated by TCRdb to about 2020). Library preparation employed the immunoSEQ multiplex PCR assay. The clones in this table, taken by TCRdb from immuneACCESS, are in-frame only. Not every clone is retained; where verified, under half of the shortfall comes from an unresolved V gene, and the cause of the rest is unknown. This sample holds 20,000 or so clones; 89% were observed only once. 5% to 6.5% of the sample rests with the top ten. Sequencing was carried out using peripheral blood. Receptor source: a human donor in a cohort sampled during active COVID-19.

The DNA for the CDR3 is TGTGCCTGGAGTGAACAGGTCGGTCGCTATGGCTACACCTTC. Encoded protein: CAWSEQVGRYGYTF. J is TRBJ1-2 and V is TRBV30, with D tentatively TRBD1 (5 bases). V dropped 1 base and J dropped 4 bases, with 13 bases sitting between them. The CDR3 contains 14 residues. Germline CDR1 reads GTSNPN; CDR2 reads SVGIG (reference sequence).

The chain recombines TRBV6-1 with TRBJ2-2; maybe TRBD2 (7 bases). The CDR3 consists of 16 residues. Deletions cut 2 bases from V and 6 bases from J, with 16 bases between. Per germline, CDR1 MNHNS and CDR2 SASEGT. CDR3 residues: CASSESWEGVAGELFF. CDR3 coding DNA: TGTGCCAGCAGTGAATCCTGGGAGGGGGTCGCCGGGGAGCTGTTTTTT.

The chain employs TRBV4-1 and TRBJ2-7; 7 nucleotides align to TRBD2. The V segment lost 4 bases and the J segment 3 bases; nucleotides outside the gene matches: 12. The CDR3 totals 16 residues. Germline-derived CDR1 and CDR2 are MGHRA and YSYEKL. The CDR3 here is CASSPLGSGTFYEQYF. The CDR3 DNA sequence: TGCGCCAGCAGCCCACTGGGCAGCGGGACCTTCTACGAGCAGTACTTC.

The CDR3 here is CAWGTSGTYNEQFF. CDR3 DNA: TGTGCCTGGGGGACTAGCGGGACTTACAATGAGCAGTTCTTC. The chain combines TRBV30 with TRBJ2-1; the match to TRBD2 covers 13 bases. With 5 bases clipped from V and 4 bases from J, the junction kept 2 bases outside the gene matches. CDR3 length: 14 amino acids. Germline CDR1 reads GTSNPN; CDR2 reads SVGIG (reference sequence). Full variable domain (remainder filled in from reference TRBV30 and TRBJ2-1): SQTIHQWPATLVQPVGSPLSLECTVEGTSNPNLYWYRQAAGRGLQLLFYSVGIGQISSEVPQNLSASRPQDRQFILSSKKLLLSDSGFYLCAWGTSGTYNEQFFGPGTRLTVL.

This clone was detected only a few times. The chain has TRBV7-9 and TRBJ1-2; D ambiguous. In germline, CDR1 is SEHNR, CDR2 FQNEAQ (reference sequence). Deletions cut 5 bases from V and 8 bases from J, with 9 bases between. The CDR3 runs to 11 residues. CDR3 sequence: CASSPQAGYTF. Here the CDR3 DNA reads TGTGCCAGCAGCCCCCAGGCAGGCTACACCTTC.

This clone is a singleton in its sample. V and J are TRBV6-5 and TRBJ1-2; 7 bases are shared with TRBD1. J lost 4 bases, V lost 7 bases, and 6 bases had no gene match. In germline, CDR1 is MNHEY, CDR2 SVGAGI. This CDR3 has 13 amino acids. CDR3 loop: CASTPGQSYGYTF. As DNA, the CDR3 is TGTGCCAGCACCCCGGGACAGAGCTATGGCTACACCTTC.

A few counts support this clone. CDR3 DNA sequence: TGTGCTAGTGGTTTGGTACAGGGAAGCGGCACTGAAGCTTTCTTT. Translation gives CASGLVQGSGTEAFF. The chain employs TRBV12-5 and TRBJ1-1, with D possibly TRBD1 on 6 matching bases. CDR3 length: 15 residues. Per the germline V gene, CDR1 is LGHNT and CDR2 is FRNRAP. V was pared by 0 bases and J by 4 bases, with 12 bases between.

The V gene is TRBV6-6, the J gene TRBJ2-7; D remains unclear. This CDR3 comprises 15 residues. Trimming cost V 6 bases and J 0 bases, with 15 bases left between them. Germline-derived CDR1 and CDR2 are MNHNY and SVGAGI (reference sequence). Written as DNA, the CDR3 is TGTGCCAGCAGGCTCGCAGGCAGAGACTCCTACGAGCAGTACTTC. Amino acid sequence: CASRLAGRDSYEQYF.

This clone occurred once. Other DNA sequences in the same sample also yield this CDR3. V is TRBV4-1 and J is TRBJ1-1; D is perhaps TRBD1 (6 bases). The germline CDR1 and CDR2 sequences are MGHRA and YSYEKL. This CDR3 comprises 14 residues. With 0 bases removed from V and 4 bases from J, the gap between germline ends came to 9 bases. CDR3 loop: CASSQDRGGTEAFF. The CDR3 region has the DNA TGCGCCAGCAGCCAAGATAGGGGGGGCACTGAAGCTTTCTTT.

The rearrangement links TRBV2 to TRBJ2-4; maybe TRBD2 (6 bases). The CDR3 covers 15 residues. V was shortened by 6 bases and J by 0 bases, with 12 bases between the two germline ends. The germline V gene has CDR1 SNHLY and CDR2 FYNNEI. The CDR3 region is CASRGRGVAKNIQYF. The CDR3 DNA reads TGTGCCAGCAGGGGGCGGGGTGTAGCCAAAAACATTCAGTACTTC.

The chain employs TRBV5-6 and TRBJ2-1; 7 nucleotides line up with TRBD1. Trimming at V came to 4 bases and at J to 7 bases, leaving 11 bases not matched to a gene. The germline CDR1 and CDR2 sequences are SGHDT and YYEEEE. CDR3 length equals 15 residues. The CDR3 here is CASSPEPGQLNEQFF. In nucleotides, the CDR3 is TGTGCCAGCAGCCCAGAACCGGGACAGCTAAATGAGCAGTTCTTC. The whole variable domain, filled in from reference TRBV5-6 and TRBJ2-1, reads DAGVTQSPTHLIKTRGQQVTLRCSPKSGHDTVSWYQQALGQGPQFIFQYYEEEERQRGNFPDRFSGHQFPNYSSELNVNALLLGDSALYLCASSPEPGQLNEQFFGPGTRLTVL.

V usage is TRBV29-1 and J usage is TRBJ1-2; 9 nucleotides align to TRBD1. Germline CDR1 and CDR2: SQVTM and ANQGSEA. The CDR3 covers 14 residues. Unmatched junction bases numbered 9, after V lost 2 bases and J lost 8 bases. The DNA for the CDR3 is TGCAGCGTTGAAACTCCGGGACAGGGAAGAGGCTACACCTTC. Its protein product is CSVETPGQGRGYTF.

The V gene is TRBV3-1 (or the pseudogene TRBV3-2), the J gene TRBJ2-5, with a weak D call TRBD1 (6 bases). The CDR3 has 15 amino acids. Germline CDR1 is LGHDT and CDR2 is YNNKEL (reference sequence). V dropped 4 bases and J dropped 10 bases, with 22 bases sitting between them. CDR3 in DNA: TGTGCCAGCAGCCCTACAGGGCTCGGGGTGGGGATCCAGTACTTC. The encoded protein is CASSPTGLGVGIQYF.

The J gene is TRBJ1-2, the V gene TRBV5-8; a weak D match, TRBD1 (6 bases). From germline, CDR1 is SGHTS and CDR2 YDEGEE. The CDR3 covers 12 residues. V was trimmed by 7 bases and J by 5 bases, leaving 12 bases between them. The CDR3 loop reads CASVTGRYGYTF. In DNA, the CDR3 is TGTGCCAGCGTAACAGGGCGGTATGGCTACACCTTC.

This chain connects TRBV3-1 (or the pseudogene TRBV3-2) to TRBJ2-3; D not resolved. Trimming pared 5 bases from V and 4 bases from J, leaving 10 bases between. The CDR3 runs 13 residues. Germline assignment: CDR1 LGHDT and CDR2 YNNKEL (reference sequence). CDR3 region: CASSWRESDTQYF. CDR3 DNA sequence: TGTGCCAGCAGCTGGAGAGAGTCAGATACGCAGTATTTT.

In nucleotides, the CDR3 is TGTGCCAGCAGCCACCGCGCAGGGGTTACTGAAGCTTTCTTT. Residues: CASSHRAGVTEAFF. The chain uses TRBV3-1 (or the pseudogene TRBV3-2) and TRBJ1-1, with a possible D match to TRBD1 (6 bases). The CDR3 runs to 14 residues. The germline CDR1 and CDR2 sequences are LGHDT and YNNKEL (reference sequence). V lost 3 bases, J lost 5 bases, and 13 bases lay in between.

CDR3 amino acids: CTSSQKRESGSYEQYF. The CDR3 DNA reads TGCACCAGCAGCCAAAAACGGGAGTCTGGTAGCTACGAGCAGTACTTC. The rearrangement links TRBV1 to TRBJ2-7; the DNA was not compared with TRBD2, the D call given in the table. TRBV1 is a pseudogene. This CDR3 region has 16 residues.

The chain links TRBV11-2 to TRBJ2-3, with D perhaps matching TRBD1 (5 bases). Trimming removed 4 bases from V and 9 bases from J, with 11 bases in between. The CDR3 extends over 12 amino acids. Per germline, CDR1 SGHAT and CDR2 FQNNGV. In nucleotides, the CDR3 is TGTGCCAGCAGCTCGACAGAGCAGACGCAGTATTTT. This gives the protein CASSSTEQTQYF.

The chain links TRBV5-8 to TRBJ1-1, with 7 bases identical to TRBD1. The CDR3 loop spans 15 amino acids. V lost 4 bases to trimming and J lost 3 bases; unmatched junction nucleotides: 9. Germline-derived CDR1 and CDR2 are SGHTS and YDEGEE. In nucleotides, the CDR3 is TGTGCCAGCAGCCGTGGACAGGTTGGTGACACTGAAGCTTTCTTT. It codes for CASSRGQVGDTEAFF.

V usage is TRBV13 and J usage is TRBJ2-1; 10 nucleotides match TRBD1. J was trimmed by 4 bases and V by 5 bases; bases with no gene match: 5. The CDR3 totals 15 residues. The germline V gene has CDR1 PRHDT and CDR2 FYEKMQ (reference sequence). The CDR3 bases are TGTGCCAGCAGCGAGACAGGGGGCAATTACAATGAGCAGTTCTTC. Protein product: CASSETGGNYNEQFF.

The chain employs TRBV7-8 and TRBJ1-4; tentatively, D is TRBD1 (5 bases). The V gene lost 0 bases and the J gene lost 1 base, with 15 bases spanning the gap. Germline CDR1 and CDR2: SGHVS and FQNEAQ. The CDR3 runs 18 residues. The CDR3 DNA sequence: TGTGCCAGCAGCTTAGCGCACACAGGCGGGGGAACTAATGAAAAACTGTTTTTT. It translates to CASSLAHTGGGTNEKLFF. The full variable domain, its missing parts supplied by reference TRBV7-8 and TRBJ1-4, is GAGVSQSPRYKVAKRGQDVALRCDPISGHVSLFWYQQALGQGPEFLTYFQNEAQLDKSGLPSDRFFAERPEGSVSTLKIQRTQQEDSAVYLCASSLAHTGGGTNEKLFFGSGTQLSVL.

This chain uses TRBV13 with TRBJ2-1; tentative D call: TRBD1 (5 bases). V dropped 4 bases and J dropped 3 bases, with 7 bases sitting between them. Germline V lookup: CDR1 PRHDT, CDR2 FYEKMQ (reference sequence). CDR3 size: 13 residues. The CDR3 protein is CASSYDSYNEQFF. The DNA of the CDR3 is TGTGCCAGCAGCTACGACAGCTACAATGAGCAGTTCTTC.

V gene TRBV11-1 combines with J gene TRBJ2-6; tentative D call: TRBD2 (5 bases). Per germline, CDR1 SGHAT and CDR2 FQDESV (reference sequence). Trimming removed 5 bases at V and 2 bases at J, with 7 bases between. This CDR3 has 14 residues. This CDR3 reads CASSRGTGANVLTF. CDR3 coding DNA: TGTGCCAGCAGCCGGGGTACTGGGGCCAACGTCCTGACTTTC.

A word on this clone: The junction and the germline gene differ at one end; a read error may be behind it. The V call is TRBV20-1, the J call TRBJ1-2; 8 nucleotides align to TRBD1. There are 11 residues in the CDR3. Germline values: CDR1 DFQATT, CDR2 SNEGSKA (reference sequence). Written as DNA, the CDR3 is TGCAGTGCCCCAGGGACAGGCGACGGTTCCTTC. It yields the protein CSAPGTGDGSF.

This chain joins TRBV18 and TRBJ1-1, with D hard to call. CDR1 and CDR2 (germline): KGHSH, LQKENI. This CDR3 is 13 amino acids long. V shed 2 bases and J shed 2 bases, with 6 bases lying between them. In DNA, the CDR3 is TGTGCCAGCTCACCAGGGCATAACACTGAAGCTTTCTTT. Amino acids: CASSPGHNTEAFF.

This chain links TRBV2 with TRBJ2-7, with D tentatively TRBD2 (5 bases). Germline-derived CDR1 and CDR2 are SNHLY and FYNNEI. The CDR3 loop spans 14 amino acids. V shed 1 base and J shed 2 bases, with 9 bases lying between them. The CDR3 reads CASSEEDYAYEQYF. The CDR3 DNA reads TGTGCCAGCAGTGAAGAAGACTACGCCTACGAGCAGTACTTC.

The chain employs TRBV6-1 and TRBJ1-2; D call uncertain. Germline-derived CDR1 and CDR2 are MNHNS and SASEGT. The CDR3 is made up of 11 amino acids. Deletions cut 3 bases from V and 10 bases from J, with 9 bases between. CDR3 amino acids: CASSERLVYTF. CDR3 bases: TGTGCCAGCAGTGAGAGGTTGGTCTACACCTTC.

The count of this clone is one. This rearrangement joins TRBV11-2 to TRBJ2-5; TRBD2 aligns across 10 bases. The CDR3 has 13 residues. Germline V CDR1 and CDR2: SGHAT, FQNNGV. V lost 6 bases and J lost 5; bases outside the gene matches: 3. This CDR3 is CASSGLAVETQYF. The CDR3 DNA sequence: TGTGCCAGCAGTGGACTAGCGGTTGAGACCCAGTACTTC. Together with reference TRBV11-2 and TRBJ2-5, the CDR3 gives the full variable domain: EAGVAQSPRYKIIEKRQSVAFWCNPISGHATLYWYQQILGQGPKLLIQFQNNGVVDDSQLPKDRFSAERLKGVDSTLKIQPAKLEDSAVYLCASSGLAVETQYFGPGTRLLVL.